A selection of T cell receptor beta chains follows, all from one sample in a study of breast tumors, draining lymph nodes, adjacent tissues. TCRdb independently ran MiXCR on the multiplex PCR reads; one entry per CDR3 protein. Of approximately 47,000 distinct CDR3 sequences listed, approximately 22% are singletons. The sequenced sample consisted of breast tumor tissue. These receptors were collected from a female donor with breast cancer. Some clones in this sample may be carry-over from other donors' samples. The CDR3 runs from the conserved cysteine through the conserved F or W. The D gene is left open where the match is weak. Where a row states a size, it is once, few, many or the class of an expanded clone; other rows omit it.

>many|TRBV12-3/TRBV12-4|.|15|TRBJ2-3
TGTGCCAGCAGTTTAGACAGGGCAGGGACAGATACGCAGTATTTT
CASSLDRAGTDTQYF
>many|TRBV29-1|.|13|TRBJ2-3
TGCAGCGTTGTTTATGGGGGGGCGGATACGCAGTATTTT
CSVVYGGADTQYF
>medium-sized|TRBV20-1|TRBD1|16|TRBJ2-7
TGCAGTGCTAGAGCCCTTGTAGGGACAGGTACCTACGAGCAGTACTTC
CSARALVGTGTYEQYF
>many|TRBV11-2|.|15|TRBJ2-7
TGTGCCAGCAGCTTAGGTCCTGGACCGATTTACGAGCAGTACTTC
CASSLGPGPIYEQYF
>many|TRBV11-2|.|15|TRBJ1-3
TGTGCCAGCAGCACCATGTCGGTCAGTGGAAACACCATATATTTT
CASSTMSVSGNTIYF
>once|TRBV20-1|.|14|TRBJ1-2
TGCAATGCTACAGGCAGACGCCGTAACTATGGCTACACCTTC
CNATGRRRNYGYTF
>many|TRBV15|.|18|TRBJ2-2
TGTGCCACCAGCAGAGGTCTAGGGGGACGGCTGAACACCGGGGAGCTGTTTTTT
CATSRGLGGRLNTGELFF
>many|TRBV5-1|.|17|TRBJ1-4
TGCGCCAGCAGCTGGGAAGACTTCGTAGGACCAAATGAAAAACTGTTTTTT
CASSWEDFVGPNEKLFF
>many|TRBV7-6|TRBD2|14|TRBJ2-7
TGTGCCAGCAGGGAGCTAGCGGCGTCCTACGAGCAGTACTTC
CASRELAASYEQYF
>many|TRBV19|.|14|TRBJ2-5
TGTGCCAGTAGTATCGGTTCCCCCGGGGAGACCCAGTACTTC
CASSIGSPGETQYF
>.|TRBV28|.|17|TRBJ1-4
TGTGCCAGCAGTTCAATTCCCCCCAGGGTATCTAATGAAAAACTGTTTTTT
CASSSIPPRVSNEKLFF
>many|TRBV30|.|14|TRBJ1-5
TGTGCCTGGAGTGTACCTGGGGGCCAGCAGCCCCAGCATTTT
CAWSVPGGQQPQHF
>many|TRBV12-3/TRBV12-4|TRBD1|14|TRBJ2-7
TGTGCCAGCAGTAACCGGGACAGGCTCTGGGAGCAGTACTTC
CASSNRDRLWEQYF
>many|TRBV7-7|.|15|TRBJ2-7
TGTGCCAGCTCCGCGTTGTGGGGGGCGGAGTACGAGCAGTACTTC
CASSALWGAEYEQYF
>.|TRBV2|TRBD2|15|TRBJ2-2
TGTGCCAGCAGTGGGACTAGCAGGAACACCGGGGAGCTGTTTTTT
CASSGTSRNTGELFF
>.|TRBV20-1|.|15|TRBJ2-1
TGCAGTGCTAGATTAGGGATTACAGGCCTCCAGGAGCAGTTCTTC
CSARLGITGLQEQFF
>.|TRBV29-1|.|11|TRBJ1-1
TGCAGCGGGGGGGGGGGCACTGAAGCTTTCTTT
CSGGGGTEAFF
>many|TRBV6-6|TRBD2|21|TRBJ2-2
TGTGCCAGCAGCCATCCTGGACTAGCGGGAGCGGCGGATATTAACACCGGGGAGCTGTTTTTT
CASSHPGLAGAADINTGELFF
>many|TRBV20-1|.|14|TRBJ1-5
TGCAGTGCTCCGGCGGGCGGTCACAATCAGCCCCAGCATTTT
CSAPAGGHNQPQHF
>many|TRBV18|.|12|TRBJ1-2
TGTGCCAGCTCATCCTCCCACGACGGCTACACCTTC
CASSSSHDGYTF
>many|TRBV10-2|.|14|TRBJ2-7
TGCGCCAGCAGTGGACCGAGATCCATGTGGGAGCAGTACTTC
CASSGPRSMWEQYF
>many|TRBV4-2|.|13|TRBJ2-7
TGTGCCAGCAGTGCGGGACAGAACTACGAGCAGTACTTC
CASSAGQNYEQYF
>many|TRBV2|.|16|TRBJ1-5
TGTGCCAGCAGTGCTACGGGACACAATAGCAATCAGCCCCAGCATTTT
CASSATGHNSNQPQHF
>many|TRBV3-1|TRBD2|13|TRBJ2-7
TGTGCCAGCAGTTACGGGGGGACCTACGAGCAGTACTTC
CASSYGGTYEQYF
>many|TRBV20-1|TRBD1|16|TRBJ1-5
TGCAGTGCTAGAGGACAGGGGGCGGCGGGTAATCAGCCCCAGCATTTT
CSARGQGAAGNQPQHF
>many|TRBV30|.|15|TRBJ1-2
TGTGCCTGGAGTGTCCCCTCCCGGACAGAACCTTTCTACACCTTC
CAWSVPSRTEPFYTF
>many|TRBV6-1|.|15|TRBJ1-2
TGTGCCAGCAGTGAAGCCACAGGCGGCGGCAACGGCTACACCTTC
CASSEATGGGNGYTF
>many|TRBV14|.|14|TRBJ2-7
TGTGCCAGCAGCCACCCTGGGACTGCTTTCGAGCAGTACTTC
CASSHPGTAFEQYF
>many|TRBV20-1|TRBD1|15|TRBJ2-7
TGCAGTGCTAGGTATCTCGGGACAGGGACCTACGAGCAGTACTTC
CSARYLGTGTYEQYF
>.|TRBV27|.|17|TRBJ2-2
TGTGCCAGCAGCGGAGCCCCGGGACCCTCGAACACCGGGGAGCTGTTTTTT
CASSGAPGPSNTGELFF
>.|TRBV9|.|14|TRBJ1-1
TGTGCCAGCAGCGCGGGCGTACATGGGACTGAAGCTTTCTTT
CASSAGVHGTEAFF
>many|TRBV30|TRBD2|13|TRBJ2-7
TGTGCCCAAAGACTAGCGGGAGTCTACGAGCAGTACTTC
CAQRLAGVYEQYF
>.|TRBV29-1|TRBD2|12|TRBJ2-5
TGCAGCGTTGAGGGGGGGGGAGGGACCCAGTACTTC
CSVEGGGGTQYF